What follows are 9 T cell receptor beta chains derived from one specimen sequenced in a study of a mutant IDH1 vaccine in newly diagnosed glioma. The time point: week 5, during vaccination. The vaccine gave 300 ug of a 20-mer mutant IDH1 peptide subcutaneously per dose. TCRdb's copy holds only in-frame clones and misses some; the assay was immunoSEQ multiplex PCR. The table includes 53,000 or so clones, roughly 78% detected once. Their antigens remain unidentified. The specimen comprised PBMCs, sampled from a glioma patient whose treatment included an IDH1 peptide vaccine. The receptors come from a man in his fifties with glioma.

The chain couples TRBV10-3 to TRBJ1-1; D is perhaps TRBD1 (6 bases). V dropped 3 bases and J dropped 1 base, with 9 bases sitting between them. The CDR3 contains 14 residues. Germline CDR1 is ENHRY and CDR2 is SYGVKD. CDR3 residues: CAISDKQGNTEAFF. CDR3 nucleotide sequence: TGTGCCATCAGTGACAAACAGGGGAACACTGAAGCTTTCTTT.

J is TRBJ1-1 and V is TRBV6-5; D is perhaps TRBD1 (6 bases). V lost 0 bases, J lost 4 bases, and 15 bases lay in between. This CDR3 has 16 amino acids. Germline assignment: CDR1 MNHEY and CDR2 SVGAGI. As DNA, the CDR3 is TGTGCCAGCAGTTACTCGAGGGGGGGACGGCTCACTGAAGCTTTCTTT. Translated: CASSYSRGGRLTEAFF.

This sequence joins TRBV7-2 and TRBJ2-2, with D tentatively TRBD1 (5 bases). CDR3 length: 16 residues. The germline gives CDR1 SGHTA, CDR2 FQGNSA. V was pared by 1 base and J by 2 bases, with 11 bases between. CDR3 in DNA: TGTGCCAGCAGCTTAGTCGTGACAGTTAACACCGGGGAGCTGTTTTTT. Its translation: CASSLVVTVNTGELFF.

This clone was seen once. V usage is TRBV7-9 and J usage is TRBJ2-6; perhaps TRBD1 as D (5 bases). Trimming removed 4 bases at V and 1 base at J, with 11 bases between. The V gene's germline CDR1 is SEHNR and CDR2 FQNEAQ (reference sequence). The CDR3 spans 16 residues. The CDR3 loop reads CASSSSTESGANVLTF. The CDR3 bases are TGTGCCAGCAGCTCCTCGACAGAATCTGGGGCCAACGTCCTGACTTTC.

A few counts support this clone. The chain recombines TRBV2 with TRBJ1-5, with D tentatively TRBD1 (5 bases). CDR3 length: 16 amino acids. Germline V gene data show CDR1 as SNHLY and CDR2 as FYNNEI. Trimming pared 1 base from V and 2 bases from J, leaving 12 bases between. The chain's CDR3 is CASSEEGGAGNQPQHF. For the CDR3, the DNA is TGTGCCAGCAGTGAAGAGGGTGGGGCAGGCAATCAGCCCCAGCATTTT.

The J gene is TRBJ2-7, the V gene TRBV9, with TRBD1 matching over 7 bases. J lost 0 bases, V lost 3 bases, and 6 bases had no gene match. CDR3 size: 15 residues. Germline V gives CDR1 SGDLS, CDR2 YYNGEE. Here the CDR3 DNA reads TGTGCCAGCAGCGGAACGACAGGGAGCTCCTACGAGCAGTACTTC. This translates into CASSGTTGSSYEQYF.

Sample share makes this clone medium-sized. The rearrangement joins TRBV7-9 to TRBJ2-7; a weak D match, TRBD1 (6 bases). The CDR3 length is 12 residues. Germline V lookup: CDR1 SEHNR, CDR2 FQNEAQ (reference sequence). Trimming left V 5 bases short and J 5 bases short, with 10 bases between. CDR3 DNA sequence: TGTGCCAGCAGCCAGGGGAGCAACGAGCAGTACTTC. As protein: CASSQGSNEQYF.

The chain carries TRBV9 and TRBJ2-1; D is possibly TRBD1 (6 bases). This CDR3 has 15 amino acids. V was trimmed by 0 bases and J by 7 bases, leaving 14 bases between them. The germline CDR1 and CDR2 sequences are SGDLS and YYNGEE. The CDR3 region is CASSVDGGARNEQFF. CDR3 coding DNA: TGTGCCAGCAGCGTAGATGGGGGCGCCCGGAATGAGCAGTTCTTC.

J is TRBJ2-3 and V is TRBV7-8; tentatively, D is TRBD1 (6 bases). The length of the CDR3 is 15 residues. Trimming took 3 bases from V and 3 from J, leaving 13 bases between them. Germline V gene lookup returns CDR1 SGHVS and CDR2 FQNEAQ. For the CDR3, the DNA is TGTGCCAGCAGCTTGTCAGGGGTGAGGACAGATACGCAGTATTTT. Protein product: CASSLSGVRTDTQYF.